Here is one TCR beta chain with its context. Germline V gene data show CDR1 as MNHEY and CDR2 as SMNVEV (reference sequence). V shed 5 bases and J 7 bases; nucleotides not matched to a gene: 6. CDR3 length: 14 residues. The data originate from a study of T cell responses to AZD1222 COVID-19 vaccine. Clones were sequenced by immunoSEQ multiplex PCR, and TCRdb holds only the in-frame ones, with some missing. There are 150,000 or so clones in the sample; under 95% occur only once, and roughly 5.6% lies in the top ten. This sequence originates from an adult in good health. The chain couples TRBV27 to TRBJ2-1; 9 positions match TRBD2. The sequenced sample was peripheral blood, obtained on day 0 of AZD1222 vaccination. Here the CDR3 reads CASSITSGLNEQFF. DNA for the CDR3: TGTGCCAGCAGTATAACTAGCGGGCTGAATGAGCAGTTCTTC.